Sequencing of this T cell receptor (beta chain) was carried out in a study of CD4+ T cells in melanoma. Findings of the study overall: Reportedly, melanoma neoantigen-specific CD4+ T cells showed varied differentiation states.

Details on this clone: The antigen is unknown.

The CDR3 length is 13 residues. Per germline, CDR1 SGDLS and CDR2 YYNGEE. Trimming shortened V by 3 bases and J by 2 bases, and 8 bases separated the two germline ends. TCRdb keeps only in-frame clones here, not all; method: immunoSEQ multiplex PCR. The profile shows about 50,000 clones, approximately 92% of them singletons. Sequences were obtained from peripheral blood. The rearrangement joins TRBV9 to TRBJ1-1, with D possibly matching TRBD1 (6 bases). The clonotype comes from a human donor with melanoma. Written as DNA, the CDR3 is TGTGCCAGCAGCGCACAGGGAAACACTGAAGCTTTCTTT. Protein sequence: CASSAQGNTEAFF.